This T cell receptor beta chain comes out of a study of Graves' ophthalmopathy and Graves' hyperthyroidism. RNA transcripts served as template for amplifying TCR beta CDR3 sequences. After a first-round RT-PCR with HTBI primers, a second-round multiplex PCR was run. TCRdb passed the multiplex PCR reads through MiXCR, listing each CDR3 protein once. The data contain around 590,000 distinct CDR3 sequences, about two fifths of them seen just once; the ten biggest clones take up about 4.1%. This clonotype was seen ten or more times. Trimming stripped 2 bases from V and 1 base from J, with 11 bases between. From germline, CDR1 is SGHTA and CDR2 FQGNSA. This CDR3 spans 15 amino acids.

Sequenced: peripheral blood or thyroid tissue (not recorded which). The receptor comes from an adult man with Graves' hyperthyroidism. The chain joins TRBV7-2 to TRBJ1-2, with a tentative D call TRBD1 (6 bases). CDR3 sequence: CASSLRDTFNYGYTF. CDR3 nucleotides: TGTGCCAGCAGCTTAAGGGACACCTTTAACTATGGCTACACCTTC.